The source of this T cell receptor (beta chain) is a study of shared clonotypes between healthy human individuals. The wider study: Three CD4 naive, three CD4 memory, two CD8 naive and one CD8 memory plate were used per donor. General study points: When compared with the clonotypes that were shared by all four sorted-subset donors, the non-shared clonotypes turned out to have lower generation probabilities. Though the depth was large, rarefaction showed that sorted-subset sequencing was incomplete.

The V gene lost 0 bases and the J gene lost 9 bases, with 9 bases spanning the gap. CDR1 SGHNT and CDR2 YENEEA come from the germline V gene. This CDR3 spans 13 amino acids. TCRdb's copy holds only in-frame clones and misses some; the assay was immunoSEQ multiplex PCR. The table has about 1.5 million clones, approximately 98% seen once. A word on this clone: Antigen: not known.

The sequenced sample consisted of naive CD4+ T cells sorted from blood. The sample's subset: CD45RA+ positively selected. This TCR was sampled from a man aged 25-40 years in good health. The chain uses TRBV11-3 and TRBJ1-3; D remains ambiguous. CDR3: CASSLEPGSTIYF. CDR3 coding DNA: TGTGCCAGCAGCTTAGAGCCGGGCAGCACCATATATTTT.